Sequencing of this TCR beta chain was carried out in a study of T cell clones after liver transplantation. Study background: Draws occurred before transplant, before withdrawal, and after complete or failed withdrawal. Study-wide findings and caveats: Compared with third party-reactive sequences, donor-reactive ones declined more, independent of withdrawal success.

Regarding this clone: What it recognizes is unknown.

Using immunoSEQ multiplex PCR, the repertoire was profiled, and TCRdb retains in-frame clones only, with some absent. The sample lists 95,000 to 130,000 clones; 90% were seen once. The V segment lost 6 bases and the J segment 5 bases; nucleotides outside the gene matches: 5. The CDR3 has 13 residues. From germline, CDR1 is LNHDA and CDR2 SQIVND (reference sequence). The material sequenced was CD4+ T cells from blood, taken 12 months after liver transplant. This receptor was obtained from a human patient who received a liver transplant. Some T cells may trace back to the graft donor. V and J are TRBV19 and TRBJ1-1; 8 bases match TRBD1. CDR3 loop: CASSRGRRTEAFF. CDR3 nucleotide sequence: TGTGCCAGTAGCAGGGGGCGGAGGACTGAAGCTTTCTTT.